The 29 T cell receptor beta chains below were found in one sample sequenced in a study of blood T cells in healthy people across ages. With a J-beta primer mix and a sample-barcoded 5' primer, a second PCR ran about 7 to 12 cycles. One entry per CDR3 protein, called by TCRdb with MiXCR from the 5' RACE reads. The sample holds 1.5 million to 2 million distinct CDR3 sequences; roughly 50% are singletons and the top ten take roughly 2.1%. The sample was blood. These receptors were taken from a woman in her thirties or forties in good health.

The chain links TRBV20-1 to TRBJ2-3; the D gene is possibly TRBD2 (5 bases). CDR1 DFQATT and CDR2 SNEGSKA come from the germline V gene (reference sequence). V lost 5 bases and J lost 1, with 16 bases in between. The length of the CDR3 is 15 residues. The CDR3 DNA reads as TGCAGTGCTGAGGGCCCCCTCCGTGGCACAGATACGCAGTATTTT. Translated, it gives CSAEGPLRGTDTQYF.

V is TRBV18 and J is TRBJ2-7; 9 nucleotides line up with TRBD2. CDR1 and CDR2 (germline): KGHSH, LQKENI. The CDR3 extends over 14 amino acids. Trimming removed 2 bases from V and 4 bases from J; junction bases left unmatched: 3. CDR3: CASSPVAGEYEQYF. CDR3 DNA: TGTGCCAGCTCACCAGTAGCGGGGGAGTACGAGCAGTACTTC.

This chain uses TRBV10-3 with TRBJ2-7, with D possibly TRBD2 on 5 matching bases. The J call may be mistaken, given a closer DNA end match to TRBJ2-5. This CDR3 is 14 amino acids long. Germline-derived CDR1 and CDR2 are ENHRY and SYGVKD. DNA for the CDR3: TGTGCCACCAGAGGGCCCTACGCGGAGGAGACCCAGTACTTC. This gives the protein CATRGPYAEETQYF.

The chain carries TRBV7-8 and TRBJ2-1; D not resolved. CDR1 is SGHVS and CDR2 is FQNEAQ in the germline V gene. The CDR3 consists of 17 residues. V lost 2 bases, J lost 6 bases, and 20 bases lay in between. CDR3 amino acids: CASSLSPGLLRGNEQFF. CDR3 coding DNA: TGTGCCAGCAGCTTATCGCCGGGCCTTTTACGAGGCAATGAGCAGTTCTTC.

This rearrangement joins TRBV11-2 to TRBJ2-1; 11 bases match TRBD1. The length of the CDR3 is 18 residues. The germline gives CDR1 SGHAT, CDR2 FQNNGV. V shed 0 bases, J shed 8 bases, and the junction held 12 bases outside the gene matches. The CDR3 loop is CASSLDGPGTGGKHEQFF. The CDR3 DNA reads as TGTGCCAGCAGCTTAGATGGCCCCGGGACAGGGGGTAAACATGAGCAGTTCTTC.

The chain is built from TRBV27 and TRBJ2-7, with 9 bases matching TRBD1. This CDR3 spans 13 amino acids. After removal of 9 bases from V and 7 bases from J, the junction contained 10 bases not matched to a gene. Germline loops: CDR1 MNHEY, CDR2 SMNVEV (reference sequence). Here the CDR3 DNA reads TGTGCCAGTAAGAGGGGACAGGGTAATGAGCAGTACTTC. Its protein product is CASKRGQGNEQYF.

The chain links TRBV5-1 to TRBJ2-5; D remains unclear. CDR3 length: 15 residues. The V gene's germline CDR1 is SGHRS and CDR2 YFSETQ. Between the trimmed V and J ends, which lost 4 bases and 2 bases, there was a span of 15 bases. In DNA, the CDR3 is TGCGCCAGCAGCCGAGACGGACCGTCACAAGAGACCCAGTACTTC. Its translation: CASSRDGPSQETQYF.

The chain couples TRBV10-3 to TRBJ2-7; 10 positions match TRBD1. Germline loops: CDR1 ENHRY, CDR2 SYGVKD. The length of the CDR3 is 19 residues. The V segment lost 5 bases and the J segment 5 bases; nucleotides outside the gene matches: 21. CDR3 DNA: TGTGCCATCAGTAGCCGGGACAGGGGCTTGGGTAGCGAGAGCGACGAGCAGTACTTC. Translating gives CAISSRDRGLGSESDEQYF.

This clonotype came up a few times. V is TRBV9 and J is TRBJ2-3, with a weak D call TRBD2 (7 bases). Germline-derived CDR1 and CDR2 are SGDLS and YYNGEE. The V gene lost 0 bases and the J gene lost 0 bases, with 11 bases spanning the gap. This CDR3 has 16 residues. The CDR3 sequence: CASSVAGGASTDTQYF. The CDR3, as DNA: TGTGCCAGCAGCGTAGCTGGGGGGGCGAGCACAGATACGCAGTATTTT.

There are a few counts of this clonotype. The chain is built from TRBV6-5 and TRBJ2-1; D gene uncertain. Per germline, CDR1 MNHEY and CDR2 SVGAGI. The V end was cut by 6 bases, the J end by 4 bases, with 16 bases between. This CDR3 spans 15 amino acids. The CDR3 sequence: CASRTHKNPYNEQFF. The CDR3 DNA follows: TGTGCCAGCAGAACACACAAAAATCCTTACAATGAGCAGTTCTTC.

This clonotype was recorded a few times. The V call is TRBV6-6, the J call TRBJ2-7; TRBD1 is a possible D gene (5 bases). V lost 0 bases and J lost 0, with 6 bases in between. The CDR3 extends over 14 amino acids. Germline loops: CDR1 MNHNY, CDR2 SVGAGI (reference sequence). The CDR3 sequence is CASSYSTVSYEQYF. CDR3 bases: TGTGCCAGCAGTTACTCGACAGTCTCCTACGAGCAGTACTTC.

J is TRBJ2-1 and V is TRBV5-1; either TRBD1 or TRBD2 may supply D (6 bases each). Germline assignment: CDR1 SGHRS and CDR2 YFSETQ. Trimming shortened V by 4 bases and J by 10 bases, and 18 bases separated the two germline ends. CDR3 length: 14 residues. The CDR3 nucleotides read TGCGCCAGCAGCGCGGGGTGGCAGGGGAGCGAGCAGTTCTTC. Translation gives CASSAGWQGSEQFF.

The V call is TRBV4-1, the J call TRBJ2-5; the D gene is possibly TRBD1 (6 bases). This CDR3 region has 17 residues. From germline, CDR1 is MGHRA and CDR2 YSYEKL. V lost 0 bases, J lost 11 bases, and 25 bases lay in between. DNA for the CDR3: TGCGCCAGCAGCCAAGATGGTGCAGGGGTCCCCTACAATGAGCAGTACTTC. Translation: CASSQDGAGVPYNEQYF.

This clonotype was detected only a few times. One end of the junction is discordant with germline, which a read error may explain. The V and J genes are TRBV5-1 and TRBJ1-2; TRBD1 might be the D (6 bases). This CDR3 has 14 residues. Looked up from germline, CDR1 is SGHRS and CDR2 is YFSETQ. The CDR3 region has the DNA TGTGCCAGCAGTTCCACAGGGACTTCCTATGGCTACACCTTC. Protein product: CASSSTGTSYGYTF.

The V gene is TRBV27, the J gene TRBJ2-1, with D possibly being TRBD2 (7 bases). CDR1 is MNHEY, CDR2 SMNVEV, per germline (reference sequence). The CDR3 runs 15 residues. V dropped 4 bases and J dropped 9 bases, with 19 bases sitting between them. The CDR3 nucleotides are TGTGCCAGCAGTTCTGCGGGGGCCGGGGTCGGTGAGCAGTTCTTC. It translates to CASSSAGAGVGEQFF.

The rearrangement uses TRBV20-1 and TRBJ1-5, with TRBD1 as a possible D gene (6 bases). The CDR3 runs to 13 residues. V lost 5 bases and J lost 7, with 15 bases in between. CDR1 is DFQATT, CDR2 SNEGSKA, per germline (reference sequence). The CDR3 nucleotides read TGCAGTGCTCTGAAGAGGGGGGAACAGCCCCAGCATTTT. Its translation: CSALKRGEQPQHF.

This clonotype came up once. V is TRBV6-2 or TRBV6-3 and J is TRBJ2-7, with unresolved D. Germline CDR1 is MNHEY and CDR2 is SVGEGT. CDR3 length: 14 residues. V was clipped by 8 bases and J by 2 bases, with 16 bases between them. CDR3 nucleotide sequence: TGTGCCAGCTCGCCTAACGTGGGCCCCTACGAGCAGTACTTC. This translates into CASSPNVGPYEQYF.

This clonotype was counted only a few times. This sequence joins TRBV20-1 and TRBJ2-3; D is ambiguous. Germline loops: CDR1 DFQATT, CDR2 SNEGSKA (reference sequence). V was cut by 3 bases and J by 0 bases, with 16 bases left in between. The CDR3 runs 16 residues. The CDR3 bases are TGCAGTGCTAGTCTCCTCATATTGGATAGCACAGATACGCAGTATTTT. It translates to CSASLLILDSTDTQYF.

This clonotype showed up just a few times. The chain couples TRBV21-1 to TRBJ2-7; TRBD1, the table's D call, lacks a check against the DNA. TRBV21-1 counts as a pseudogene. This CDR3 spans 12 amino acids. CDR3 in DNA: TGTGCCAGCAGCACGGGGGACTACGAGCAGTACTTC. It translates to CASSTGDYEQYF.

The rearrangement uses TRBV7-9 and TRBJ2-1, with D unclear. V dropped 2 bases and J dropped 8 bases, with 13 bases sitting between them. Germline V gene data show CDR1 as SEHNR and CDR2 as FQNEAQ (reference sequence). This CDR3 spans 14 amino acids. In DNA, the CDR3 is TGTGCCAGCAGCTTACCCTCGAGGCTGGATGAGCAGTTCTTC. This sequence encodes CASSLPSRLDEQFF.

V and J are TRBV20-1 and TRBJ1-2; 9 bases align to TRBD1. The CDR3 totals 16 residues. The germline gives CDR1 DFQATT, CDR2 SNEGSKA (reference sequence). J gave up 0 bases and V 8 bases, and 13 bases lay outside the gene matches. Written as DNA, the CDR3 is TGCAGTACAAGGACAGGGGCCAATTTAGCTAACTATGGCTACACCTTC. Amino acid sequence: CSTRTGANLANYGYTF.

This clonotype was seen only a few times. This chain joins TRBV11-1 and TRBJ2-3, with D uncertain. Trimming took off 2 bases at V and 2 bases at J, with 14 bases between the two ends. This CDR3 contains 16 residues. Germline V lookup: CDR1 SGHAT, CDR2 FQDESV (reference sequence). The CDR3 region has the DNA TGTGCCAGCAGCTTAAGGAGTCATTCCTTCACAGATACGCAGTATTTT. It codes for CASSLRSHSFTDTQYF.

The sample holds one count of this clonotype. This chain joins TRBV27 and TRBJ1-6, with D tentatively TRBD1 (5 bases). V lost 3 bases, J lost 3 bases, and 12 bases lay in between. The germline V gene encodes CDR1 MNHEY and CDR2 SMNVEV (reference sequence). The CDR3 extends over 16 amino acids. CDR3 amino acids: CASSFPQGRYNSPLHF. The CDR3 DNA reads TGTGCCAGCAGTTTCCCGCAGGGTCGCTATAATTCACCCCTCCACTTT.

The rearrangement links TRBV27 to TRBJ2-7; D not resolved. Trimming took 2 bases from V and 2 from J, leaving 16 bases between them. The CDR3 loop spans 16 amino acids. Germline values: CDR1 MNHEY, CDR2 SMNVEV (reference sequence). The chain's CDR3 is CASSLKEGLSTYEQYF. CDR3 coding DNA: TGTGCCAGCAGTTTAAAGGAAGGGCTCTCCACCTACGAGCAGTACTTC.

Comments on this clonotype: A read error may account for a junction end that differs from germline. V is TRBV15 and J is TRBJ2-5; unclear D gene. The CDR3 runs to 13 residues. Per the germline V gene, CDR1 is LNHNV and CDR2 is YYDKDF (reference sequence). For the CDR3, the DNA is TGTGCCACCAGCCTTTCTGTCCAAGAGGCCCAGTACTTC. Translating gives CATSLSVQEAQYF.

This clonotype was counted only a few times. This chain uses TRBV11-2 with TRBJ2-3, with D maybe TRBD1 (5 bases). This CDR3 has 16 residues. With 1 base removed from V and 0 bases from J, the gap between germline ends came to 11 bases. CDR1 and CDR2 (germline): SGHAT, FQNNGV. The CDR3 here is CASSLGWGSSTDTQYF. DNA for the CDR3: TGTGCCAGCAGCTTAGGATGGGGCTCGAGCACAGATACGCAGTATTTT.

This clonotype was detected once. A junction end diverges from the germline sequence, so it may reflect a read error. The V call is TRBV2, the J call TRBJ2-7; TRBD2 aligns across 10 bases. The end of the DNA aligns better with TRBJ2-5, so the J call may be wrong. The CDR3 is 16 amino acids. Germline lookup yields CDR1 SNHLY and CDR2 FYNNEI. The CDR3 here is CAGRPWSSGGKETQYF. The CDR3 DNA is TGTGCCGGCAGGCCATGGTCTAGCGGGGGAAAAGAGACCCAGTACTTC.

The rearrangement joins TRBV7-2 to TRBJ1-1, with a weak D call TRBD1 (5 bases). The CDR3 contains 14 residues. Deletions cut 2 bases from V and 5 bases from J, with 12 bases between. Germline CDR1 reads SGHTA; CDR2 reads FQGNSA. CDR3 in amino acids: CASSLQRGRTEAFF. The CDR3 DNA follows: TGTGCCAGCAGCTTACAACGGGGGAGGACTGAAGCTTTCTTT.

This clonotype turned up a few times. The chain links TRBV12-3 or TRBV12-4 to TRBJ2-1; D unresolved. CDR3 size: 17 residues. Trimming cost V 2 bases and J 7 bases, with 21 bases left between them. CDR3 in amino acids: CASSLSAPVGPWNEQFF. CDR3 nucleotides: TGTGCCAGCAGTTTATCTGCCCCGGTAGGCCCTTGGAATGAGCAGTTCTTC.